One sample yielded the 12 T cell receptor beta chains listed below, sequenced in a study of blood T cell repertoires in COVID-19 (dated by TCRdb to 2019 to 2021). Libraries were prepared through the immunoSEQ multiplex PCR assay. The table was pulled from immuneACCESS by TCRdb, which kept in-frame rearrangements only. Such tables lose some clones; where checked, under half of the loss comes from unresolved V genes, and the rest has no known cause. The sample table records 100,000 to 110,000 clones; roughly nine tenths of these occur just once. Jointly, the top ten make up about 2.2% of the sample. Specimen: peripheral blood. These receptors were obtained from a man aged 50 to 60 with active COVID-19.

The chain carries TRBV24-1 and TRBJ1-5, with 7 bases lining up with TRBD1. J lost 5 bases, V lost 9 bases, and 9 bases had no gene match. Germline CDR1 is KGHDR and CDR2 is SFDVKD. The CDR3 spans 14 residues. As DNA, the CDR3 is TGTGCCACCGCAAGACAGGGTTTGGATCAGCCCCAGCATTTT. It yields the protein CATARQGLDQPQHF.

The chain has TRBV6-4 and TRBJ2-3, with D perhaps matching TRBD1 (6 bases). Germline CDR1 MRHNA, CDR2 SNTAGT. The V gene lost 7 bases and the J gene lost 1 base, with 9 bases spanning the gap. The CDR3 contains 13 residues. CDR3 in DNA: TGTGCCAGCACGAACAGGGGCACAGATACGCAGTATTTT. It translates to CASTNRGTDTQYF.

DNA of the CDR3: TGTGCCAGCAGCTTGGGACTAGCGGGGGGAGGAAAGGAGACCCAGTACTTC. It encodes CASSLGLAGGGKETQYF. J is TRBJ2-5 and V is TRBV5-6; TRBD2 aligns across 13 bases. This CDR3 has 17 residues. Germline V lookup: CDR1 SGHDT, CDR2 YYEEEE. V lost 0 bases to trimming and J lost 5 bases; unmatched junction nucleotides: 7.

V usage is TRBV9 and J usage is TRBJ2-5, with TRBD1 matching over 12 bases. The CDR3 loop spans 14 amino acids. With 7 bases clipped from V and 3 bases from J, the junction kept 4 bases outside the gene matches. Germline lookup yields CDR1 SGDLS and CDR2 YYNGEE. CDR3 amino acids: CASGDRGQKETQYF. In DNA, the CDR3 is TGTGCCAGCGGGGACAGGGGGCAAAAAGAGACCCAGTACTTC.

The chain recombines TRBV5-1 with TRBJ1-4, with unresolved D. This CDR3 spans 16 amino acids. Germline loops: CDR1 SGHRS, CDR2 YFSETQ. V lost 0 bases to trimming and J lost 2 bases, with 11 bases between them. The DNA for the CDR3 is TGCGCCAGCAGCTTGGCCCGGAAACAGACTAATGAAAAACTGTTTTTT. It translates to CASSLARKQTNEKLFF. Variable domain in full (rest from reference TRBV5-1 and TRBJ1-4): KAGVTQTPRYLIKTRGQQVTLSCSPISGHRSVSWYQQTPGQGLQFLFEYFSETQRNKGNFPGRFSGRQFSNSRSEMNVSTLELGDSALYLCASSLARKQTNEKLFFGSGTQLSVL.

DNA for the CDR3: TGTGCCAGCAGTACTATACAGGGGGCGTACGAGCAGTACGTC. Its translation: CASSTIQGAYEQYV. The chain recombines TRBV28 with TRBJ2-7, with 9 positions matching TRBD1. V dropped 5 bases and J dropped 4; count of bases not matched to a gene: 6. CDR3 length: 14 residues. The germline V gene has CDR1 MDHEN and CDR2 SYDVKM.

The chain links TRBV5-4 to TRBJ2-2; TRBD2 might be the D (6 bases). Trimming left V 4 bases short and J 0 bases short, with 10 bases between. This CDR3 spans 15 amino acids. Germline lookup yields CDR1 SGHNT and CDR2 YYREEE (reference sequence). DNA for the CDR3: TGTGCCAGCAGCCCTGGGGAGGCGAACACCGGGGAGCTGTTTTTT. Amino acids: CASSPGEANTGELFF.

V gene TRBV11-2 combines with J gene TRBJ2-1; 13 bases are a match to TRBD2. CDR3 size: 19 residues. J gave up 5 bases and V 4 bases, and 14 bases lay outside the gene matches. Germline-derived CDR1 and CDR2 are SGHAT and FQNNGV. DNA of the CDR3: TGTGCCAGCAGCTCCAAGGCAAGGACTAGCGGGAGTCCCAACAATGAGCAGTTCTTC. This codes for CASSSKARTSGSPNNEQFF.

This chain's CDR3 is CASSLVFLAAYNEQFF. For the CDR3, the DNA is TGTGCCAGCAGCTTAGTATTTCTAGCGGCTTACAATGAGCAGTTCTTC. The chain has TRBV7-2 and TRBJ2-1; TRBD2 agrees at 7 bases. Germline V CDR1 and CDR2: SGHTA, FQGNSA. V shed 1 base and J 4 bases; nucleotides not matched to a gene: 7. The CDR3 runs to 16 residues. Drawing the rest from reference TRBV7-2 and TRBJ2-1, the complete variable domain is GAGVSQSPSNKVTEKGKDVELRCDPISGHTALYWYRQSLGQGLEFLIYFQGNSAPDKSGLPSDRFSAERTGGSVSTLTIQRTQQEDSAVYLCASSLVFLAAYNEQFFGPGTRLTVL.

The V and J genes are TRBV6-6 and TRBJ2-7; 9 nucleotides agree with TRBD2. Per the germline V gene, CDR1 is MNHNY and CDR2 is SVGAGI (reference sequence). The CDR3 is 15 amino acids. V trimming: 4 bases; J trimming: 7 bases; junction bases outside the gene matches: 11. In DNA form, the CDR3 reads TGTGCCAGCAGTTCCGGGACTAGCCCAGGTGGGGAGCAGTACTTC. This encodes CASSSGTSPGGEQYF.

The chain recombines TRBV19 with TRBJ1-4; the D is unclear. The CDR3 has 14 residues. CDR1 and CDR2 from the germline V gene are LNHDA and SQIVND (reference sequence). Trimming cost V 3 bases and J 5 bases, with 10 bases left between them. CDR3 nucleotides: TGTGCCAGTAGTATTGTACACCTGAATGAAAAACTGTTTTTT. It translates to CASSIVHLNEKLFF.

This chain joins TRBV9 and TRBJ2-1; 10 bases are a match to TRBD1. This CDR3 is 15 amino acids long. CDR1 and CDR2 from the germline V gene are SGDLS and YYNGEE. The ends lost 0 bases at V and 7 bases at J; junction bases unmatched: 4. This CDR3 is CASSVVTGGTNEQFF. The CDR3 bases are TGTGCCAGCAGCGTAGTGACAGGGGGCACGAATGAGCAGTTCTTC.